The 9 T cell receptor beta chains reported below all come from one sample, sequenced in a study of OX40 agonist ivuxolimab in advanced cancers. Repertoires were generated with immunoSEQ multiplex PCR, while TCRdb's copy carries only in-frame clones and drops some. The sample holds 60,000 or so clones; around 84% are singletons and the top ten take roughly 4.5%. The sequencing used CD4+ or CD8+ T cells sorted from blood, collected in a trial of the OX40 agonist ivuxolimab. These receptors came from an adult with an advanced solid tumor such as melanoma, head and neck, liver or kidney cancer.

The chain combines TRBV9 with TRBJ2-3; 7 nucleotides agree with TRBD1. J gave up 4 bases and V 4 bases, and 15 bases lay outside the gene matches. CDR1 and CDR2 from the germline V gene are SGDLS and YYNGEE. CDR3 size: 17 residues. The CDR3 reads CASSSPSQGTYADTQYF. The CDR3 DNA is TGTGCCAGCAGCTCGCCATCACAGGGGACCTACGCAGATACGCAGTATTTT.

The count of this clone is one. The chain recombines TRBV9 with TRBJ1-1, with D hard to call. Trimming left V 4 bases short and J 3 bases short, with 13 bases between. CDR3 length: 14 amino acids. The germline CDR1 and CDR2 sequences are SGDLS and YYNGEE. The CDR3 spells CASSPEEGYTEAFF. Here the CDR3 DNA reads TGTGCCAGCAGCCCCGAGGAAGGTTACACTGAAGCTTTCTTT.

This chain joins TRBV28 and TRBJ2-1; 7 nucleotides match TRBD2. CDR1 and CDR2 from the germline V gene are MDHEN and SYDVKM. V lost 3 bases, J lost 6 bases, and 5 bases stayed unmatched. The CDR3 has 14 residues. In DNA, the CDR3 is TGTGCCAGCAGTTTTGGCGGGGGATCCAATGAGCAGTTCTTC. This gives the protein CASSFGGGSNEQFF. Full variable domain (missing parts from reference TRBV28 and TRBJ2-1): DVKVTQSSRYLVKRTGEKVFLECVQDMDHENMFWYRQDPGLGLRLIYFSYDVKMKEKGDIPEGYSVSREKKERFSLILESASTNQTSMYLCASSFGGGSNEQFFGPGTRLTVL.

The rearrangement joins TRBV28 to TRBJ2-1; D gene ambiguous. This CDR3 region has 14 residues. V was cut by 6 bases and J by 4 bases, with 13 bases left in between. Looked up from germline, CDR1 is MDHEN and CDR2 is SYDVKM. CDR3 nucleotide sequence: TGTGCCAGCAGGGAGTCCCTTCATTACAATGAGCAGTTCTTC. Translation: CASRESLHYNEQFF.

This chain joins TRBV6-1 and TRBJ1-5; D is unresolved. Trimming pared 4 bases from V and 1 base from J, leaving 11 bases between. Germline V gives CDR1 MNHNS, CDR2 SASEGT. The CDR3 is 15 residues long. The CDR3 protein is CASSATAVSNQPQHF. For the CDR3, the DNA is TGTGCCAGCAGTGCGACGGCCGTAAGCAATCAGCCCCAGCATTTT.

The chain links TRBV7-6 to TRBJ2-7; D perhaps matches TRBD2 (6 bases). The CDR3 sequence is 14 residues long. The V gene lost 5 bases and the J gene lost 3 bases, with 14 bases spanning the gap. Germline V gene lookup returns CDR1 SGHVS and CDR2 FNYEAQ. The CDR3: CASSPEGRIYEQYF. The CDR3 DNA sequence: TGTGCCAGCAGCCCGGAGGGACGGATCTACGAGCAGTACTTC.

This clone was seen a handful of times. The CDR3 DNA follows: TGTGCCAGCTGCCTATCTAGCGGGATGACAGATACGCAGTATTTT. Its protein product is CASCLSSGMTDTQYF. The chain is built from TRBV6-1 and TRBJ2-3, with 9 bases fitting TRBD2. Germline V gives CDR1 MNHNS, CDR2 SASEGT. Trimming at V came to 8 bases and at J to 3 bases, leaving 9 bases not matched to a gene. This CDR3 has 15 residues.

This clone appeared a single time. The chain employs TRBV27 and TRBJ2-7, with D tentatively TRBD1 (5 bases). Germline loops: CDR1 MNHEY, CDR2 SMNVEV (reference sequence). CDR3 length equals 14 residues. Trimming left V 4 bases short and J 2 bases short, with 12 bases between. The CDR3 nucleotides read TGTGCCAGCAGTTCTGGCGACAGTACCTACGAGCAGTACTTC. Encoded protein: CASSSGDSTYEQYF.

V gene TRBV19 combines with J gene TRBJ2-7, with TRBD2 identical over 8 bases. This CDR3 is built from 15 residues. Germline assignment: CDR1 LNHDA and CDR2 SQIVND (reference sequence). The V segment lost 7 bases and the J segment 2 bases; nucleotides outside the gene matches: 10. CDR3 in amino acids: CASNRGGLETYEQYF. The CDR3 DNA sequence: TGTGCCAGTAACCGGGGGGGGCTCGAGACCTACGAGCAGTACTTC.